This record concerns one T cell receptor beta chain sequence. The sample belongs to a study of blood T cell repertoires in COVID-19. The CDR3 extends over 16 amino acids. With 1 base clipped from V and 0 bases from J, the junction kept 2 bases outside the gene matches. Germline CDR1 and CDR2: LGHDT and YNNKEL (reference sequence). Sequencing used immunoSEQ multiplex PCR; TCRdb keeps in-frame clones, though not all of them. The sample holds about 190,000 clones, roughly 91% seen once. The sequenced sample was peripheral blood. This clonotype originated in a human donor in a cohort sampled during active COVID-19. The chain links TRBV3-1 (or the pseudogene TRBV3-2) to TRBJ2-3; 9 bases fit TRBD2. Here the CDR3 reads CASSQGGGASTDTQYF. CDR3 coding DNA: TGTGCCAGCAGCCAAGGCGGGGGGGCTAGCACAGATACGCAGTATTTT.